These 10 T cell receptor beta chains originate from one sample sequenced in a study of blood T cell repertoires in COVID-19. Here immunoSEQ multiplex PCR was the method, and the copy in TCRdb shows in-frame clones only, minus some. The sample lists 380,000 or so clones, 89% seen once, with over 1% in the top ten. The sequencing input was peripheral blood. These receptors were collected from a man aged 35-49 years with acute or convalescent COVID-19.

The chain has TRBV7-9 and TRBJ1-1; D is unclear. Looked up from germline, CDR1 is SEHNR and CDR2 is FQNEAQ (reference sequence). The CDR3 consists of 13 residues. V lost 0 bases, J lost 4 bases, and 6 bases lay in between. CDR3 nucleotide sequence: TGTGCCAGCAGCTTAGCCAGGATCACTGAAGCTTTCTTT. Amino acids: CASSLARITEAFF.

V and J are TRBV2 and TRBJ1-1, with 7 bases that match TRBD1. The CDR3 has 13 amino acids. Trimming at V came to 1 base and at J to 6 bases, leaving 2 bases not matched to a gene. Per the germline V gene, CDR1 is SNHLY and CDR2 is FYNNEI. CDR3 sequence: CASSEGGQPEAFF. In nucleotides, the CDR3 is TGTGCCAGCAGTGAAGGGGGACAGCCTGAAGCTTTCTTT.

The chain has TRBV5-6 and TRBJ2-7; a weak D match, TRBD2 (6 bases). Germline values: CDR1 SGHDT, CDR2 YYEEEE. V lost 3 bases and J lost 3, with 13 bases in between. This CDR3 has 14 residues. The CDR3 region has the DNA TGTGCCAGCAGCTCCGGTGGGGGGAACTACGAGCAGTACTTC. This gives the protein CASSSGGGNYEQYF.

CDR3 in amino acids: CAWKVQGNTDTQYF. The CDR3 bases are TGTGCCTGGAAAGTTCAGGGAAACACAGATACGCAGTATTTT. V and J are TRBV30 and TRBJ2-3; D might be TRBD1 (5 bases). The CDR3 runs to 14 residues. V gave up 4 bases and J gave up 2 bases, with 13 bases separating them. Germline CDR1 GTSNPN, CDR2 SVGIG (reference sequence).

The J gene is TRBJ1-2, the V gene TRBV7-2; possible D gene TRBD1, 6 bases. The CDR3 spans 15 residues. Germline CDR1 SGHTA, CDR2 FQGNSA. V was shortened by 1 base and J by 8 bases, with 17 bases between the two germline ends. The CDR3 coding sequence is TGTGCCAGCAGCTTAGAAGGGCCAACAGGGAAAGGCTACACCTTC. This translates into CASSLEGPTGKGYTF.

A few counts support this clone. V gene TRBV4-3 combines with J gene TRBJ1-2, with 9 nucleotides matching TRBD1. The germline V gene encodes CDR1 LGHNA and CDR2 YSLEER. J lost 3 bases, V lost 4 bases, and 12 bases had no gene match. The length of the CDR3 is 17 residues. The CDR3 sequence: CASSRSLQGQGDYGYTF. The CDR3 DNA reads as TGCGCCAGCAGCCGCAGCCTCCAGGGACAGGGTGACTATGGCTACACCTTC.

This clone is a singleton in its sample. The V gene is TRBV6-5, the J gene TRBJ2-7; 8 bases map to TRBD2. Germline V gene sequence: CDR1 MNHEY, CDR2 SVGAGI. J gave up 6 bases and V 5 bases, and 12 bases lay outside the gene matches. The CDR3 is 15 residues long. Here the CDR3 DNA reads TGTGCCAGCAGTACGACCCAGTTCGGGAGGGCCGAGCAGTACTTC. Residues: CASSTTQFGRAEQYF.

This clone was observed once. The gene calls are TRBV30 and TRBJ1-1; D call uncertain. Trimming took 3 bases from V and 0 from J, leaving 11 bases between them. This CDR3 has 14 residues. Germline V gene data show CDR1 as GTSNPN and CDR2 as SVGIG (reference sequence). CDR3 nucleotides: TGTGCCTGGAGAAATGGGCTGGTGAACACTGAAGCTTTCTTT. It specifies CAWRNGLVNTEAFF. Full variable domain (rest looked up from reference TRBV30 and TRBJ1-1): SQTIHQWPATLVQPVGSPLSLECTVEGTSNPNLYWYRQAAGRGLQLLFYSVGIGQISSEVPQNLSASRPQDRQFILSSKKLLLSDSGFYLCAWRNGLVNTEAFFGQGTRLTVV.

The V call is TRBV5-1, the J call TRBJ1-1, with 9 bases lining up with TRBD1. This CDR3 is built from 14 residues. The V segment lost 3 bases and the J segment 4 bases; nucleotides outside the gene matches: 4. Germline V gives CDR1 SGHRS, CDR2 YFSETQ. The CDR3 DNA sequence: TGCGCCAGCAGCTCATCACAGGGGGCCACTGAAGCTTTCTTT. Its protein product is CASSSSQGATEAFF.

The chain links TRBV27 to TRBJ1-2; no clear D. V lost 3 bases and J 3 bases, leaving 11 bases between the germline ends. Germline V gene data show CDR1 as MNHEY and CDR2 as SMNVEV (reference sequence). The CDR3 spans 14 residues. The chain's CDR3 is CASSFQIGDYGYTF. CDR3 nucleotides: TGTGCCAGCAGTTTTCAGATCGGAGACTATGGCTACACCTTC.